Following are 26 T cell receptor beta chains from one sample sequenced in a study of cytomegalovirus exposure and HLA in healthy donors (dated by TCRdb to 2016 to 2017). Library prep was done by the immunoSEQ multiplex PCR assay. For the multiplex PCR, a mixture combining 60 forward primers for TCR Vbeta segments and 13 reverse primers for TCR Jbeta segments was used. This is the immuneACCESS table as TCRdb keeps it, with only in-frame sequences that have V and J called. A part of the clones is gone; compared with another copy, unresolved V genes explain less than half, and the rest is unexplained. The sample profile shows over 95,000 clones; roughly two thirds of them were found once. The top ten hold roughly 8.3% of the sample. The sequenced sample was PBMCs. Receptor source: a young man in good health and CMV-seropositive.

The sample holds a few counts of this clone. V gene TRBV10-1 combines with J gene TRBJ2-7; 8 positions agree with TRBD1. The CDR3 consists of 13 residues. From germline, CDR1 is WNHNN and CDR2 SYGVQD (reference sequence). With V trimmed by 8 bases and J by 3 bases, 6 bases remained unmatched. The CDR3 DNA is TGCGCCAGCCAACTTACAGGGGGCTACGAGCAGTACTTC. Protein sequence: CASQLTGGYEQYF.

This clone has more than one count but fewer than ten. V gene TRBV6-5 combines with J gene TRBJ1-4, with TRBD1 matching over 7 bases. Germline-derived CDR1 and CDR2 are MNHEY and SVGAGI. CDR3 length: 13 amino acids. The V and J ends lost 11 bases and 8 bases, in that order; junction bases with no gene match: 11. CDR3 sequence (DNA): TGTGCCTCGAGGGGGCCAGGGGGAGAAAAACTGTTTTTT. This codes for CASRGPGGEKLFF.

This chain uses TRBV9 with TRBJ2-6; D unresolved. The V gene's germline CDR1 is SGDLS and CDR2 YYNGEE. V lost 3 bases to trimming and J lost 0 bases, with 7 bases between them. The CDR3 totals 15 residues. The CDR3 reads CASSARLSGANVLTF. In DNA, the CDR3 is TGTGCCAGCAGCGCCCGACTCTCTGGGGCCAACGTCCTGACTTTC.

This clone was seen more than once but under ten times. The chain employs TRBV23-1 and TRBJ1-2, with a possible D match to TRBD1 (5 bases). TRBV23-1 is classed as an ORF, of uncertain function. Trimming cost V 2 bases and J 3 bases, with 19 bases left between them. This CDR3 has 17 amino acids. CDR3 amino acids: CASSQQDRDGGDYGYTF. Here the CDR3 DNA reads TGCGCCAGCAGTCAACAGGATCGGGACGGGGGGGACTATGGCTACACCTTC.

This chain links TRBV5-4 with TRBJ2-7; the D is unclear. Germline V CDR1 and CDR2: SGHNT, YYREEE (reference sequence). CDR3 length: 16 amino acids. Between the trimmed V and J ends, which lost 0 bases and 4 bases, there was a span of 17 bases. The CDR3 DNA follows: TGTGCCAGCAGCTTGGCCGGAGACTCTCCATCATACGAGCAGTACTTC. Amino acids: CASSLAGDSPSYEQYF. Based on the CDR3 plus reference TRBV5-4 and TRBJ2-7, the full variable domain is ETGVTQSPTHLIKTRGQQVTLRCSSQSGHNTVSWYQQALGQGPQFIFQYYREEENGRGNFPPRFSGLQFPNYSSELNVNALELDDSALYLCASSLAGDSPSYEQYFGPGTRLTVT.

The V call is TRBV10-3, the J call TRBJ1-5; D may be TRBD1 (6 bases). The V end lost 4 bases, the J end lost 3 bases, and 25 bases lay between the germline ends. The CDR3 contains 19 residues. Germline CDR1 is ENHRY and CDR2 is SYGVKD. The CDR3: CAISASGENLASHNQPQHF. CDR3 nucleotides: TGTGCCATCAGTGCTTCAGGGGAGAATTTGGCCTCACACAATCAGCCCCAGCATTTT.

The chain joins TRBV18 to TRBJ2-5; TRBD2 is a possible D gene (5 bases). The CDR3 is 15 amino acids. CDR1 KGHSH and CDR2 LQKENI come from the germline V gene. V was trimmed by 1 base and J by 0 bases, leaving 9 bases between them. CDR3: CASSPRGSNQETQYF. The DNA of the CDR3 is TGTGCCAGCTCACCACGAGGGAGTAACCAAGAGACCCAGTACTTC.

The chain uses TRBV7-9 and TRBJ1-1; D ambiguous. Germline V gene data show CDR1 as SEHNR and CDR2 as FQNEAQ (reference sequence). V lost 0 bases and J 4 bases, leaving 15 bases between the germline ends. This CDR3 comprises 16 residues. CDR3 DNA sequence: TGTGCCAGCAGCTTAGCGGGCTATTCGGTGGGCACTGAAGCTTTCTTT. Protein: CASSLAGYSVGTEAFF.

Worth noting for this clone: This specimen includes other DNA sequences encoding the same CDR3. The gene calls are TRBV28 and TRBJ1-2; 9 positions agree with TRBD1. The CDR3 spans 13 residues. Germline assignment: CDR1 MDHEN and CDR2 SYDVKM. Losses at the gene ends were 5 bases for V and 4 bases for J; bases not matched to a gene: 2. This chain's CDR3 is CASSRTGAYGYTF. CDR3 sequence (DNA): TGTGCCAGCAGTCGGACAGGGGCCTATGGCTACACCTTC.

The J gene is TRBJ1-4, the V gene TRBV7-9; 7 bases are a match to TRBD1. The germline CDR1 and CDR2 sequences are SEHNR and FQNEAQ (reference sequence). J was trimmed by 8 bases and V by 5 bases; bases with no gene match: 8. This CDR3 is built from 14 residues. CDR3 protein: CASSLRQGVEKLFF. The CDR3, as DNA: TGTGCCAGCAGCCTCCGGCAGGGGGTCGAAAAACTGTTTTTT.

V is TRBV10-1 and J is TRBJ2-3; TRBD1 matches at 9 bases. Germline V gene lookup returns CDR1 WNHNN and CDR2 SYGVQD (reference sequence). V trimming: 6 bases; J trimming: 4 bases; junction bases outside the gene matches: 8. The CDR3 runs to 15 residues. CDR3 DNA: TGCGCCAGCAGGGCCGGGACAGGGTCATCAGATACGCAGTATTTT. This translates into CASRAGTGSSDTQYF.

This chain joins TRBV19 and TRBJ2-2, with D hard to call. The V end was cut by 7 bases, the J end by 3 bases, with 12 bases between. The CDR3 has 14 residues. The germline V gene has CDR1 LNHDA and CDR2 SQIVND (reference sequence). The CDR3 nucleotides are TGTGCCAGTACCCCCCCCGGAGACACCGGGGAGCTGTTTTTT. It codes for CASTPPGDTGELFF.

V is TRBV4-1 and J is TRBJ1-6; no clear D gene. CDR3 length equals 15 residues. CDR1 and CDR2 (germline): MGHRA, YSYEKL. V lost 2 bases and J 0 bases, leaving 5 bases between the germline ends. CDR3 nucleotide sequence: TGCGCCAGCAGCCAATTTAGCTCCTATAATTCACCCCTCCACTTT. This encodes CASSQFSSYNSPLHF.

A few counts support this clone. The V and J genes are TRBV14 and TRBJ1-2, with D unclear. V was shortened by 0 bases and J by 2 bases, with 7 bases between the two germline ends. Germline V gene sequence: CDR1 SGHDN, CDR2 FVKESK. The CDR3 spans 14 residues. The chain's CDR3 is CASSQDNRNYGYTF. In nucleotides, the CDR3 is TGTGCCAGCAGCCAAGACAACAGAAACTATGGCTACACCTTC.

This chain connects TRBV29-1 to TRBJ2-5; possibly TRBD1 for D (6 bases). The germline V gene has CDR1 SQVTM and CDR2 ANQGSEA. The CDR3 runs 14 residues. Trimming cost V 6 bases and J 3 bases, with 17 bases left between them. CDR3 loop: CSVGGPPGKETQYF. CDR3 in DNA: TGCAGCGTAGGGGGACCCCCTGGGAAAGAGACCCAGTACTTC. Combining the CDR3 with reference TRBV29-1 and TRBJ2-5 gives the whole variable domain SAVISQKPSRDICQRGTSLTIQCQVDSQVTMMFWYRQQPGQSLTLIATANQGSEATYESGFVIDKFPISRPNLTFSTLTVSNMSPEDSSIYLCSVGGPPGKETQYFGPGTRLLVL.

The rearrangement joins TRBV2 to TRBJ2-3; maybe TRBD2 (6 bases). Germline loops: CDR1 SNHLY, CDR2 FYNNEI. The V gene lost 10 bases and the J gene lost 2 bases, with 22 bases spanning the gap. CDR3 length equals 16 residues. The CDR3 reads CATCRGRDFYTDTQYF. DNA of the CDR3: TGTGCCACTTGCCGCGGCAGGGACTTCTACACAGATACGCAGTATTTT.

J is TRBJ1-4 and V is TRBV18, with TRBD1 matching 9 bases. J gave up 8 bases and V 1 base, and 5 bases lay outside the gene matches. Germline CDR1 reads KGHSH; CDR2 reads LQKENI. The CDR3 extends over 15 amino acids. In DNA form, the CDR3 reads TGTGCCAGCTCACCACTCGGGACAGGGAGGGAAAAACTGTTTTTT. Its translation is CASSPLGTGREKLFF.

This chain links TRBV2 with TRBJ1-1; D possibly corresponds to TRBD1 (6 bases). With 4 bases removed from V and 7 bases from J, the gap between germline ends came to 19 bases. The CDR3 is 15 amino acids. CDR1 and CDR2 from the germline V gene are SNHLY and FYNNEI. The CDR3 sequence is CASSVPTGQTCEAFF. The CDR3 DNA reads TGTGCCAGCAGTGTCCCCACAGGACAGACCTGTGAAGCTTTCTTT.

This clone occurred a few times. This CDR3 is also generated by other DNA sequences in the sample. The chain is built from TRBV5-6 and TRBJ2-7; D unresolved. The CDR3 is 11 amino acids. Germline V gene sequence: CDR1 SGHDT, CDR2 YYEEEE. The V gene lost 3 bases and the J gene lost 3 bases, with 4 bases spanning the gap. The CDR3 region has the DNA TGTGCCAGCAGCTCCAGCTACGAGCAGTACTTC. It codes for CASSSSYEQYF.

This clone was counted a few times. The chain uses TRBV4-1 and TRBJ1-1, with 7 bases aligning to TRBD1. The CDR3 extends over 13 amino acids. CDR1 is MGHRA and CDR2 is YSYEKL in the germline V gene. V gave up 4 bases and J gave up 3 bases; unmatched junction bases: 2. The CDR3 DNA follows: TGCGCCAGCAGCCCAGGACAGGACACTGAAGCTTTCTTT. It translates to CASSPGQDTEAFF.

Here the CDR3 DNA reads TGTGCCACCGGAAGTCGACAGGGATCCTCCTACGAGCAGTACTTC. This translates into CATGSRQGSSYEQYF. The genes are TRBV19 and TRBJ2-7, with 7 bases identical to TRBD1. The CDR3 length is 15 residues. Germline V gives CDR1 LNHDA, CDR2 SQIVND (reference sequence). With V trimmed by 10 bases and J by 0 bases, 12 bases remained unmatched.

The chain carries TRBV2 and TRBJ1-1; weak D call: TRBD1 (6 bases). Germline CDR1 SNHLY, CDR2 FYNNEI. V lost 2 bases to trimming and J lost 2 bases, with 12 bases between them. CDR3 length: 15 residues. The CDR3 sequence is CASSELAGANTEAFF. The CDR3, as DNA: TGTGCCAGCAGTGAATTGGCAGGGGCCAACACTGAAGCTTTCTTT.

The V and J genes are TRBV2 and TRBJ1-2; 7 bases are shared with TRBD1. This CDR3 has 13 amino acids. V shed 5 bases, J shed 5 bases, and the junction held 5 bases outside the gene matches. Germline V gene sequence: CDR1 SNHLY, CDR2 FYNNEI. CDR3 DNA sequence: TGTGCCAGCAGTAGGGGGCGAGGATATGGCTACACCTTC. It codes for CASSRGRGYGYTF.

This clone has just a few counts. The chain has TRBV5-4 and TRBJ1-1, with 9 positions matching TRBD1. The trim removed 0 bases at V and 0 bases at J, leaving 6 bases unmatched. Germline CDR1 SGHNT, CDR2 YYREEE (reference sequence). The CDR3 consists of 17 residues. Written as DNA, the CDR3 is TGTGCCAGCAGCTTGGGGACAGGGGACTTAATGAACACTGAAGCTTTCTTT. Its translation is CASSLGTGDLMNTEAFF. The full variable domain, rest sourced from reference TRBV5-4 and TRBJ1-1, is ETGVTQSPTHLIKTRGQQVTLRCSSQSGHNTVSWYQQALGQGPQFIFQYYREEENGRGNFPPRFSGLQFPNYSSELNVNALELDDSALYLCASSLGTGDLMNTEAFFGQGTRLTVV.

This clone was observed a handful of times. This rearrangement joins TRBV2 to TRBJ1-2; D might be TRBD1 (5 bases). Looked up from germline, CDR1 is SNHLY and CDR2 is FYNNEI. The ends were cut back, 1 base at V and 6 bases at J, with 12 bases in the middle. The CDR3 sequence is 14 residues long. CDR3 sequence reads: CASSEEAGGDGYTF. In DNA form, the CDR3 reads TGTGCCAGCAGTGAAGAGGCCGGGGGTGATGGCTACACCTTC.

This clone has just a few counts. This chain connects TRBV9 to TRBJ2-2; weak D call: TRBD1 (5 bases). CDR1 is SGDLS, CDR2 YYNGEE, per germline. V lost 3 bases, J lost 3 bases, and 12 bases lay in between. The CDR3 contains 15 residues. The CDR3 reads CASSAGRGHTGELFF. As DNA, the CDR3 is TGTGCCAGCAGCGCAGGGCGAGGACACACCGGGGAGCTGTTTTTT.